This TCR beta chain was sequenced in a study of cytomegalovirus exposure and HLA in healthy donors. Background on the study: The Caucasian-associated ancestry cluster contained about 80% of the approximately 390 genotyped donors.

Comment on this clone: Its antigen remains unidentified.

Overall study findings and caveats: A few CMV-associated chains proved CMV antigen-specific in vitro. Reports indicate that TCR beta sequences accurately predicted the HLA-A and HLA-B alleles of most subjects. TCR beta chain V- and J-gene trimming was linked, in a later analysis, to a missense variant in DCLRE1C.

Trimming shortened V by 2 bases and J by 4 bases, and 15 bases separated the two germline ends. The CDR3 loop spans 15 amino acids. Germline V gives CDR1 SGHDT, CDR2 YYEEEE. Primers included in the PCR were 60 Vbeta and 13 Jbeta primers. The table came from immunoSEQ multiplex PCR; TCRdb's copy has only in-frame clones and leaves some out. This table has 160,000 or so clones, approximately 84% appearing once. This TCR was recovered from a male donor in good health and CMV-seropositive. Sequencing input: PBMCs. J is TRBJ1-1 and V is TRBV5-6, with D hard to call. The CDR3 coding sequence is TGTGCCAGCAGCTTATCCGGATCTCCGGGCACTGAAGCTTTCTTT. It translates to CASSLSGSPGTEAFF.